Listed below are T cell receptor beta chains from one sample, sequenced in a study of radiation and T cells in renal cell carcinoma. Repertoires were generated with immunoSEQ multiplex PCR, while TCRdb's copy carries only in-frame clones and drops some. The sample carries more than 100,000 clones, around nine tenths recorded once. The source material was blood, sampled from a patient whose treatment included radiotherapy and nephrectomy. Receptors were obtained from a woman aged 70 to 79 with renal cell carcinoma. CDR3s include the opening cysteine and the closing phenylalanine or tryptophan. Fields, in order: J gene, V gene, CDR3 length, D gene, clone size, CDR3 DNA, CDR3 protein. D genes are given only for firm matches. Clone size is stated in some rows and not others, as once, few, many or a class when expanded.

J: TRBJ1-5; V: TRBV28; length: 15; D: .; size: .; DNA: TGTGCCACAACGATAGACAGCCATAGCAATCAGCCCCAGCATTTT; CDR3: CATTIDSHSNQPQHF
J: TRBJ1-2; V: TRBV6-6; length: 14; D: .; size: .; DNA: TGTGCCAGCAGTCCTGGGGGGGCGAGCTATGGCTACACCTTC; CDR3: CASSPGGASYGYTF
J: TRBJ1-1; V: TRBV4-3; length: 14; D: TRBD1; size: .; DNA: TGCGCCAGCAGCCAGGGACAGGAGAACACTGAAGCTTTCTTT; CDR3: CASSQGQENTEAFF
J: TRBJ2-7; V: TRBV13; length: 14; D: .; size: .; DNA: TGTGCCAGCAGCTTTGGCCAGTCATCCTACGAGCAGTACTTC; CDR3: CASSFGQSSYEQYF
J: TRBJ2-1; V: TRBV5-4; length: 15; D: .; size: .; DNA: TGTGCCAGCAGCTCTACAGGTCGTTCGTACAATGAGCAGTTCTTC; CDR3: CASSSTGRSYNEQFF
J: TRBJ2-7; V: TRBV7-9; length: 16; D: TRBD1; size: .; DNA: TGTGCCAGCAGCTTGGACAGGGCCGAAACCTCCTACGAGCAGTACTTC; CDR3: CASSLDRAETSYEQYF
J: TRBJ1-1; V: TRBV6-6; length: 16; D: .; size: .; DNA: TGTGCCAGCAGTTACGCTTCGGGCCCCTGGAGGACTGAAGCTTTCTTT; CDR3: CASSYASGPWRTEAFF
J: TRBJ2-1; V: TRBV7-3; length: 15; D: TRBD2; size: .; DNA: TGTGCCAGCAGCACCGGGACTACCCTGAGCGATGAGCAGTTCTTC; CDR3: CASSTGTTLSDEQFF
J: TRBJ2-7; V: TRBV5-1; length: 14; D: .; size: .; DNA: TGCGCCAGCAGCTTGGGGGCAGGGGAAAACGAGCAGTACTTC; CDR3: CASSLGAGENEQYF
J: TRBJ2-1; V: TRBV13; length: 15; D: TRBD2; size: few; DNA: TGTGCCAGCAGCCTCAGCGGGGGGGCTGTAGGTGAGCAGTTCTTC; CDR3: CASSLSGGAVGEQFF
J: TRBJ2-7; V: TRBV21-1; length: 15; D: .; size: .; DNA: TGTGCCAGCAGCAAAGATTTGGGACAGCAGTACGAGCAGTACTTC; CDR3: CASSKDLGQQYEQYF
J: TRBJ1-1; V: TRBV30; length: 13; D: TRBD1; size: few; DNA: TGTGCCTGGGGGGGACAGGGGTACACTGAAGCTTTCTTT; CDR3: CAWGGQGYTEAFF
J: TRBJ1-4; V: TRBV19; length: 13; D: TRBD1; size: .; DNA: TGTGCCAGTAGTATCGGGACAGGGGGGAAACTGTTTTTT; CDR3: CASSIGTGGKLFF
J: TRBJ2-1; V: TRBV7-2; length: 15; D: TRBD2; size: .; DNA: TGTGCCAGCAGCCTAGCGGCCAGCTCCTACAATGAGCAGCTCTTC; CDR3: CASSLAASSYNEQLF
J: TRBJ1-6; V: TRBV6-5; length: 12; D: .; size: .; DNA: TGTGCCACCTGGGACACCAGGTCACCCCTCCACTTT; CDR3: CATWDTRSPLHF
J: TRBJ1-1; V: TRBV29-1; length: 13; D: .; size: .; DNA: TGCAGCGCCTCAAGGGATAGGGGGACTGAAGCTTTCTTT; CDR3: CSASRDRGTEAFF
J: TRBJ1-6; V: TRBV19; length: 15; D: .; size: .; DNA: TGTGCCAGTAGTATAGATCCAGTCTCCTTTTCACCCCTCCACTTT; CDR3: CASSIDPVSFSPLHF
J: TRBJ1-4; V: TRBV30; length: 19; D: TRBD1; size: .; DNA: TGTGCCTGGACCCCCTACAGGGGGCCCTCTACCCTTCCTAATGAAAAACTGTTTTTT; CDR3: CAWTPYRGPSTLPNEKLFF
J: TRBJ1-2; V: TRBV20-1; length: 11; D: .; size: .; DNA: TGCAGTGCTCGATTAGGTGTTAGCTACACCTTC; CDR3: CSARLGVSYTF
J: TRBJ2-7; V: TRBV28; length: 14; D: .; size: .; DNA: TGTGCCAGCAGTTTAGCAGGGCTTAACCACGAGCAGTACTTC; CDR3: CASSLAGLNHEQYF
J: TRBJ2-1; V: TRBV7-9; length: 10; D: .; size: .; DNA: TGTGCCAGCAGCGACGGTGAGCAGTTCTTC; CDR3: CASSDGEQFF
J: TRBJ2-3; V: TRBV5-1; length: 14; D: .; size: once; DNA: TGCGCCAGCAGCTGGGGTTCGGGGCAAGATACGCAGTATTTT; CDR3: CASSWGSGQDTQYF
J: TRBJ2-5; V: TRBV14; length: 18; D: TRBD2; size: .; DNA: TGTGCCAGCAGCCAAGTCGAACTAGCGGGGCTCCTCCAAGAGACCCAGTACTTC; CDR3: CASSQVELAGLLQETQYF
J: TRBJ1-2; V: TRBV11-1; length: 13; D: .; size: few; DNA: TGTGCCAGCAGCTTGGGGCTAACCGGCGGCTACACCTTC; CDR3: CASSLGLTGGYTF
J: TRBJ2-5; V: TRBV2; length: 15; D: .; size: .; DNA: TGTGCCAGCAGTGAAGTCCGGGGCATTGGGGAGACCCAGTACTTC; CDR3: CASSEVRGIGETQYF
J: TRBJ2-2; V: TRBV7-9; length: 14; D: .; size: .; DNA: TGTGCCAGCAGCTCAGGGGTTCACACCGGGGAGCTGTTTTTT; CDR3: CASSSGVHTGELFF
J: TRBJ2-2; V: TRBV27; length: 15; D: .; size: .; DNA: TGTGCCAGCAGTTTCGGTCAGGTCAACACCGGGGAGCTGTTTTTT; CDR3: CASSFGQVNTGELFF
J: TRBJ2-3; V: TRBV28; length: 13; D: .; size: once; DNA: TGTGCCAGCAGCCTTCGGTGGGGAGATACGCAGTATTTT; CDR3: CASSLRWGDTQYF
J: TRBJ2-3; V: TRBV2; length: 13; D: TRBD1; size: .; DNA: TGTGCCAGTCGGACAGGGGGTACAGATACGCAGTATTTT; CDR3: CASRTGGTDTQYF
J: TRBJ2-3; V: TRBV6-1; length: 16; D: .; size: .; DNA: TGTGCCAGCAGTGAAACTAGGAGACAGCCTACAGATACGCAGTATTTT; CDR3: CASSETRRQPTDTQYF
J: TRBJ2-7; V: TRBV5-4; length: 13; D: .; size: .; DNA: TGTGCCAGCAGCATTACAGGGAACCACGAGCAGTACTTC; CDR3: CASSITGNHEQYF
J: TRBJ2-3; V: TRBV29-1; length: 13; D: .; size: .; DNA: TGCAGCGTTGATGCTCAGGACACAGATACGCAGTATTTT; CDR3: CSVDAQDTDTQYF